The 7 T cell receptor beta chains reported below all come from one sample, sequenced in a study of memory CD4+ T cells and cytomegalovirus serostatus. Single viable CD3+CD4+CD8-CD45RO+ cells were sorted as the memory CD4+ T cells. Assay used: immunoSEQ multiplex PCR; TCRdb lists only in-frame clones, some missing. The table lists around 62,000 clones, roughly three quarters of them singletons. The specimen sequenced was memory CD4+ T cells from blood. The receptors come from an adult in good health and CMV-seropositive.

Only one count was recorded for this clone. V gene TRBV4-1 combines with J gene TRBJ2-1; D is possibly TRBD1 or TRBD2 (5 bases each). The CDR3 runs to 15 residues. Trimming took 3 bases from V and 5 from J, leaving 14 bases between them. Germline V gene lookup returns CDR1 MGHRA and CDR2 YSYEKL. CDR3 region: CASSHWWDANNEQFF. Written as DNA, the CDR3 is TGCGCCAGCAGCCACTGGTGGGACGCTAACAATGAGCAGTTCTTC.

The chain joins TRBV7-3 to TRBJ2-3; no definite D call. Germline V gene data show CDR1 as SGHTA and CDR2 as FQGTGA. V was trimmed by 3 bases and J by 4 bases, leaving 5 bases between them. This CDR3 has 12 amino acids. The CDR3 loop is CASSFQADTQYF. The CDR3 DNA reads TGTGCCAGCAGCTTTCAAGCAGATACGCAGTATTTT. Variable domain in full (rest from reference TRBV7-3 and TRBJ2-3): GAGVSQTPSNKVTEKGKYVELRCDPISGHTALYWYRQSLGQGPEFLIYFQGTGAADDSGLPNDRFFAVRPEGSVSTLKIQRTERGDSAVYLCASSFQADTQYFGPGTRLTVL.

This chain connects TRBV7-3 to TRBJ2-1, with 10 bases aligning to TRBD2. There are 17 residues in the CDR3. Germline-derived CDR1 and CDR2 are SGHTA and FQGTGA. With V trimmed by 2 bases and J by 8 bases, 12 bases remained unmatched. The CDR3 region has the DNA TGTGCCAGCAGCTTAGTGCGGCTAGCGGGGGCTACCGATGAGCAGTTCTTC. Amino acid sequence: CASSLVRLAGATDEQFF. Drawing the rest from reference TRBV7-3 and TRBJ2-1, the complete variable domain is GAGVSQTPSNKVTEKGKYVELRCDPISGHTALYWYRQSLGQGPEFLIYFQGTGAADDSGLPNDRFFAVRPEGSVSTLKIQRTERGDSAVYLCASSLVRLAGATDEQFFGPGTRLTVL.

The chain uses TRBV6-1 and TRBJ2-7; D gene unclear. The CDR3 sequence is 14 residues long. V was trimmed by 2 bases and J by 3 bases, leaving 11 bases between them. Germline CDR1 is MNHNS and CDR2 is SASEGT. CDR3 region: CASSEFGESYEQYF. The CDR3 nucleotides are TGTGCCAGCAGTGAATTCGGCGAGAGCTACGAGCAGTACTTC.

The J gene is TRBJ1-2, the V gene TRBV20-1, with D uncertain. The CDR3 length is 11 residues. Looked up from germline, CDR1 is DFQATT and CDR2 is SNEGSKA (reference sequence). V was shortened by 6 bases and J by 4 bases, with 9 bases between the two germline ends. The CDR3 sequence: CSAYSVYGYTF. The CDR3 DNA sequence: TGCAGTGCCTACAGTGTCTATGGCTACACCTTC.

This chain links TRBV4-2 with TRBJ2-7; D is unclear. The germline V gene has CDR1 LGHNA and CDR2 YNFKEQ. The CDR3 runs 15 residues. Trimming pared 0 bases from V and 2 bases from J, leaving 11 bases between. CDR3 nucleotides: TGTGCCAGCAGCCAAGATGGCGGCGGCACCTACGAGCAGTACTTC. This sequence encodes CASSQDGGGTYEQYF.

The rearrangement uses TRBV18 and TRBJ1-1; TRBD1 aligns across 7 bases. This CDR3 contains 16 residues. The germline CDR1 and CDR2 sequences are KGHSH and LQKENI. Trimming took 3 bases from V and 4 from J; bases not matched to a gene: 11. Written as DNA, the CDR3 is TGTGCCAGCTCACCTTCAGGGGGTGGAGTGAGCACTGAAGCTTTCTTT. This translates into CASSPSGGGVSTEAFF.